The sequence of this T cell receptor beta chain was determined in a study of response to subunit inactivated influenza vaccine. Study results and limitations: Researchers suggested that each seasonal influenza vaccination recruits few new T cells.

TCRdb re-called the RT-PCR reads through MiXCR, storing one row per CDR3 protein. The sample lists 300,000 to 350,000 distinct CDR3 sequences, roughly 22% seen once, with around 10% in the top ten. A note on this clonotype: No antigen is known for it.

The CDR3 length is 14 residues. Trimming pared 6 bases from V and 7 bases from J, leaving 16 bases between. CDR1 LGHDT and CDR2 YNNKEL come from the germline V gene (reference sequence). The sample consisted of PBMCs from blood, taken 21 months after vaccination. This receptor was taken from a man aged 50 to 75 who received an inactivated influenza vaccine. The chain links TRBV3-1 to TRBJ1-5; D gene unclear. The CDR3 reads CASSPDRARQPQHF. DNA for the CDR3: TGTGCCAGCAGTCCGGACCGGGCGAGACAGCCCCAGCATTTT. Combining the CDR3 with reference TRBV3-1 and TRBJ1-5 gives the whole variable domain DTAVSQTPKYLVTQMGNDKSIKCEQNLGHDTMYWYKQDSKKFLKIMFSYNNKELIINETVPNRFSPKSPDKAHLNLHINSLELGDSAVYFCASSPDRARQPQHFGDGTRLSIL.